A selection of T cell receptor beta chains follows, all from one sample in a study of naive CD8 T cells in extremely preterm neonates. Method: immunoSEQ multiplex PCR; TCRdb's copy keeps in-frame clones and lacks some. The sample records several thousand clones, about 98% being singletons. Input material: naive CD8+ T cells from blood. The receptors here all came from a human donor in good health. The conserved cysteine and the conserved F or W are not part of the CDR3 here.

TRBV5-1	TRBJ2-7	ASSFTDYPAGLYEQY
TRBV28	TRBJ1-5	ASSSYLPDRGGQPQH
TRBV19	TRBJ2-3	ASSSGGRADTQY
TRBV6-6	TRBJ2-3	ASSYRAGGTDTQY
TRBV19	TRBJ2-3	ASSIDGSGASTDTQY
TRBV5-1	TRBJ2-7	ASSSGDAYEQY
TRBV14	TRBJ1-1	ASSQEAVHMNTEAF
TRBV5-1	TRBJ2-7	ASSLVASGTYEQY
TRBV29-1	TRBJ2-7	SAAGGHSYEQY
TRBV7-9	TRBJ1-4	ASSWVGGHEKLF
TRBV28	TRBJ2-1	ASSSSIQISYNEQF
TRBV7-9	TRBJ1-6	ASSYDSGVTPLH
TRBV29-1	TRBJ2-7	SVFLEASGNEQY
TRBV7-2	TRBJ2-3	ASSLGLASTDTQY
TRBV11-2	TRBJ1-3	ASSLEGPGSGNTIY